This is a list of T cell receptor beta chains from one sample in a study of T cell responses to AZD1222 COVID-19 vaccine. This table comes from immunoSEQ multiplex PCR, and its TCRdb copy is limited to in-frame clones, with some not included. The data contain some 150,000 clones, 93% of them singletons. The source material was peripheral blood, sampled on day 0 of AZD1222 vaccination. All receptors derive from an adult in good health. Both conserved end residues are part of each CDR3. The D gene is left open where the match is weak. Part of the rows lack a size; the others show once, few, many or a class for expanded clones.

V	D	size	length	J	CDR3	DNA
TRBV13	.	.	17	TRBJ2-3	CASSLKAGTLHTDTQYF	TGTGCCAGCAGCTTAAAGGCCGGAACACTCCACACAGATACGCAGTATTTT
TRBV5-1	TRBD2	.	15	TRBJ2-1	CASSLGAGGNNEQFF	TGCGCCAGCAGCTTGGGGGCGGGAGGCAACAATGAGCAGTTCTTC
TRBV28	.	.	16	TRBJ2-1	CASSSSREYSYNEQFF	TGTGCCAGCAGTTCCTCTCGGGAGTATTCCTACAATGAGCAGTTCTTC
TRBV4-1	.	.	14	TRBJ1-2	CASSQQTGNYGYTF	TGCGCCAGCAGCCAACAGACAGGCAACTATGGCTACACCTTC
TRBV19	TRBD2	once	21	TRBJ2-4	CASSIGVGREGTRYDKNIQYF	TGTGCCAGTAGTATCGGAGTCGGGCGGGAGGGAACCCGGTATGACAAAAACATTCAGTACTTC
TRBV10-3	TRBD1	once	13	TRBJ1-1	CAISWTGGTEAFF	TGTGCCATCAGTTGGACAGGGGGCACTGAAGCTTTCTTT
TRBV7-2	TRBD1	.	14	TRBJ2-1	CASSSQGEGDEQFF	TGTGCCAGCAGCTCACAGGGGGAAGGTGATGAGCAGTTCTTC
TRBV5-8	TRBD1	.	13	TRBJ2-1	CANRRQGSNEQFF	TGTGCCAACCGCCGACAGGGATCAAATGAGCAGTTCTTC
TRBV2	.	.	15	TRBJ2-1	CASSELRSSHNEQFF	TGTGCCAGCAGTGAACTTCGCTCCTCTCACAATGAGCAGTTCTTC
TRBV27	.	.	12	TRBJ2-1	CASRRGENEQFF	TGTGCCAGTCGCAGGGGGGAGAATGAGCAGTTCTTC
TRBV5-1	TRBD2	once	17	TRBJ2-5	CASSLGLAGAVVQTQYF	TGCGCCAGCAGCTTGGGACTAGCGGGAGCTGTCGTGCAGACCCAGTACTTC
TRBV25-1	TRBD1	.	12	TRBJ1-1	CASQGAETEAFF	TGTGCCAGCCAGGGGGCAGAGACTGAAGCTTTCTTT
TRBV25-1	TRBD1	.	15	TRBJ1-1	CASSRGQGVRTEAFF	TGTGCCAGCAGTAGGGGACAGGGGGTAAGGACTGAAGCTTTCTTT
TRBV11-2	.	.	15	TRBJ2-1	CASSLGQAPHNEQFF	TGTGCCAGCAGCTTAGGACAGGCTCCCCACAATGAGCAGTTCTTC
TRBV30	.	.	13	TRBJ1-5	CAWSQNIDQPQHF	TGTGCCTGGAGTCAGAACATTGATCAGCCCCAGCATTTT
TRBV12-3/TRBV12-4	.	.	13	TRBJ2-7	CASSFSPGDEQYF	TGTGCCAGCAGTTTTTCTCCGGGGGACGAGCAGTACTTC
TRBV27	.	.	14	TRBJ1-5	CASSLATDNQPQHF	TGTGCCAGCAGTTTAGCCACAGATAATCAGCCCCAGCATTTT
TRBV9	.	.	14	TRBJ2-7	CASSVDIGSYEQYF	TGTGCCAGCAGCGTAGACATCGGGTCATACGAGCAGTACTTC
TRBV11-2	.	once	15	TRBJ1-1	CASSLTPSTSTEAFF	TGTGCCAGCAGCTTAACCCCCTCAACCTCCACTGAAGCTTTCTTT
TRBV11-1	TRBD1	.	12	TRBJ2-3	CASSLDRGMQYF	TGTGCCAGCAGCCTAGACAGGGGAATGCAGTATTTT
TRBV6-6	TRBD1	.	13	TRBJ2-5	CASSQDREETQYF	TGTGCCAGCAGCCAGGACAGGGAAGAGACCCAGTACTTC
TRBV27	TRBD2	.	15	TRBJ2-7	CASSLGNGRSYEQYF	TGTGCCAGCAGTTTAGGTAACGGGAGGTCCTACGAGCAGTACTTC
TRBV23-1	.	.	14	TRBJ2-7	CASRHNQGIYEQYF	TGCGCCAGCAGACACAATCAGGGAATCTACGAGCAGTACTTC
TRBV24-1	TRBD1	.	17	TRBJ2-5	CATSDFGQGQDQETQYF	TGTGCCACCAGTGATTTCGGACAGGGGCAAGACCAAGAGACCCAGTACTTC
TRBV5-6	.	.	13	TRBJ1-1	CASSLGFYTEAFF	TGTGCCAGCAGCTTGGGGTTCTACACTGAAGCTTTCTTT
TRBV5-1	.	few	15	TRBJ1-3	CASSLAQDSGNTIYF	TGCGCCAGCAGCTTGGCACAGGACTCTGGAAACACCATATATTTT
TRBV6-1	.	.	14	TRBJ1-2	CASSDPGTDYGYTF	TGTGCCAGCAGTGACCCCGGGACGGACTATGGCTACACCTTC
TRBV10-3	TRBD2	.	17	TRBJ2-7	CAISESTSGYTTYEQYF	TGTGCCATCAGTGAGTCGACTAGCGGGTATACTACCTACGAGCAGTACTTC
TRBV28	.	.	11	TRBJ1-2	CASNRDYGYTF	TGTGCCAGCAACAGGGACTATGGCTACACCTTC
TRBV6-5	TRBD1	.	14	TRBJ2-7	CASSSDRGLYEQYF	TGTGCCAGCAGTAGTGACAGGGGGCTCTACGAGCAGTACTTC
TRBV19	TRBD1	.	16	TRBJ2-3	CASSIGTGGRTDTQYF	TGTGCCAGTAGTATAGGGACAGGGGGCCGGACAGATACGCAGTATTTT
TRBV27	TRBD1	.	15	TRBJ2-1	CASSSGTGFDNEQFF	TGTGCCAGCAGTTCCGGGACAGGGTTCGACAATGAGCAGTTCTTC
TRBV19	.	.	13	TRBJ2-5	CASSIAGQETQYF	TGTGCCAGTAGTATTGCGGGGCAAGAGACCCAGTACTTC
TRBV2	TRBD1	.	15	TRBJ1-6	CANRQGASYNSPLHF	TGTGCCAACCGACAGGGGGCCAGCTATAATTCACCCCTCCACTTT
TRBV28	TRBD1	.	17	TRBJ1-4	CASSLYGQGARGEKLFF	TGTGCCAGCAGTTTGTATGGACAGGGGGCCAGGGGTGAAAAACTGTTTTTT
TRBV10-3	TRBD2	.	15	TRBJ2-1	CAITTGGSSYNEQFF	TGTGCCATCACCACGGGCGGGAGCTCCTACAATGAGCAGTTCTTC
TRBV2	.	few	16	TRBJ1-5	CASRKLAGSPSSPQHF	TGTGCCAGCAGAAAACTAGCCGGGTCTCCATCTTCGCCCCAGCATTTT
TRBV9	.	.	14	TRBJ1-1	CASSVDPLRTEAFF	TGTGCCAGCAGCGTAGATCCTCTGAGGACTGAAGCTTTCTTT
TRBV10-3	TRBD2	.	16	TRBJ2-3	CAISESSGRATDTQYF	TGTGCCATCAGTGAGTCTAGCGGGAGAGCCACAGATACGCAGTATTTT
TRBV9	.	.	14	TRBJ2-7	CASSPTGRSYEQYF	TGTGCCAGCAGCCCGACAGGCCGCTCCTACGAGCAGTACTTC
TRBV30	.	.	14	TRBJ1-3	CAWRPLAAGNTIYF	TGTGCCTGGAGACCCCTCGCCGCTGGAAACACCATATATTTT
TRBV4-1	.	.	14	TRBJ1-2	CASSQEGVHYGYTF	TGCGCCAGCAGCCAAGAAGGGGTACACTATGGCTACACCTTC
TRBV11-2	.	.	14	TRBJ1-2	CASSLGPGDYGYTF	TGTGCCAGCAGCTTAGGCCCAGGGGACTATGGCTACACCTTC
TRBV11-2	.	.	14	TRBJ2-7	CASSLGSSESEQYF	TGTGCCAGCAGCTTGGGCAGCTCAGAGTCCGAGCAGTACTTC
TRBV19	.	.	14	TRBJ1-1	CASTQGGRNTEAFF	TGTGCCAGTACGCAGGGAGGGAGGAACACTGAAGCTTTCTTT
TRBV18	.	.	14	TRBJ2-2	CASSPPGRPGELFF	TGTGCCAGCTCACCTCCGGGACGACCCGGGGAGCTGTTTTTT
TRBV5-4	.	.	17	TRBJ1-2	CASSLPVGTVLGYGYTF	TGTGCCAGCAGCTTACCCGTGGGGACGGTGCTTGGCTATGGCTACACCTTC
TRBV4-2	TRBD1	.	16	TRBJ2-5	CASSQDEGGEVETQYF	TGTGCCAGCAGCCAAGATGAAGGGGGCGAGGTTGAGACCCAGTACTTC
TRBV19	.	.	15	TRBJ2-1	CASSLGTQAYNEQFF	TGTGCCAGTAGTCTAGGGACGCAAGCCTACAATGAGCAGTTCTTC
TRBV5-4	.	.	15	TRBJ2-3	CASSPRAAGTDTQYF	TGTGCCAGCAGCCCCCGGGCCGCCGGCACAGATACGCAGTATTTT
TRBV5-1	.	.	15	TRBJ2-1	CASSLATGSYNEQFF	TGCGCCAGCAGCTTGGCGACAGGTAGCTACAATGAGCAGTTCTTC
TRBV2	.	.	13	TRBJ1-2	CASSGGPNYGYTF	TGTGCCAGCAGTGGGGGACCGAACTATGGCTACACCTTC
TRBV13	TRBD1	.	17	TRBJ1-3	CASSLGGRGTSGNTIYF	TGTGCCAGCAGCTTAGGTGGCAGGGGGACCTCTGGAAACACCATATATTTT
TRBV11-3	.	.	13	TRBJ2-3	CASSVRGTDTQYF	TGTGCCAGCAGCGTGCGCGGGACAGATACGCAGTATTTT
TRBV7-8	TRBD2	.	16	TRBJ2-1	CASGSASGSLYNEQFF	TGTGCCAGCGGATCTGCTAGCGGGAGTTTGTACAATGAGCAGTTCTTC
TRBV3-1/TRBV3-2	.	.	13	TRBJ2-7	CASSQGLGYEQYF	TGTGCCAGCAGCCAAGGGCTGGGCTACGAGCAGTACTTC
TRBV10-2	.	.	15	TRBJ1-4	CASSAGRLSNEKLFF	TGCGCCAGCAGCGCTGGACGCCTTTCTAATGAAAAACTGTTTTTT
TRBV6-5	TRBD2	.	14	TRBJ2-2	CASRLAGETGELFF	TGTGCCAGCAGACTAGCGGGAGAAACCGGGGAGCTGTTTTTT
TRBV3-1/TRBV3-2	.	.	14	TRBJ2-1	CASSQDTGSGEQFF	TGTGCCAGCAGCCAAGATACAGGGTCTGGTGAGCAGTTCTTC
TRBV30	.	.	14	TRBJ1-5	CAWSLTRGRQPQHF	TGTGCCTGGAGCCTTACGAGGGGCCGGCAGCCCCAGCATTTT